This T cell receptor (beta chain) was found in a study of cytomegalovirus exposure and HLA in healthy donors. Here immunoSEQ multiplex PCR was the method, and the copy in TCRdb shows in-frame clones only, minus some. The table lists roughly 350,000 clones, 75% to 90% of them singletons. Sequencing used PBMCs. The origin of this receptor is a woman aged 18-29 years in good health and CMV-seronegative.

CDR3 sequence reads: CASSPGTGDTEAFF. The CDR3 DNA sequence: TGTGCCAGCAGCCCGGGGACAGGGGACACTGAAGCTTTCTTT. The chain uses TRBV9 and TRBJ1-1; 10 nucleotides align to TRBD1. Germline V gene data show CDR1 as SGDLS and CDR2 as YYNGEE. The CDR3 length is 14 residues. The J segment lost 3 bases and the V segment lost 4 bases, leaving 3 bases of the junction unmatched.